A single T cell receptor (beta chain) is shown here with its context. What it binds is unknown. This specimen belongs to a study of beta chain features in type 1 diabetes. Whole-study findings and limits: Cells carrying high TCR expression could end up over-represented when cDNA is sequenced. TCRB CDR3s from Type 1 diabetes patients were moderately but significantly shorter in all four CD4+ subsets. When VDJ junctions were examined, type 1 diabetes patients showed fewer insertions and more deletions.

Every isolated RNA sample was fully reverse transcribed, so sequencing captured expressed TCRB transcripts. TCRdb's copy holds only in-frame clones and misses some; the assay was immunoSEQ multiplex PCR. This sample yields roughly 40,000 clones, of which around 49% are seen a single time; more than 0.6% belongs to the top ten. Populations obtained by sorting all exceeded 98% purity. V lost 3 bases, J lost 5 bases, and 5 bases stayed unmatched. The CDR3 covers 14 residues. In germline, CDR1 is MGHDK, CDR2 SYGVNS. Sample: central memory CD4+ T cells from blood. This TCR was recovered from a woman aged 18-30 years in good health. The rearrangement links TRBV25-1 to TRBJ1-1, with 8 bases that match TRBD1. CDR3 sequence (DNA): TGTGCCAGCAGTGACCCAGGGGGCGTGACTGAAGCTTTCTTT. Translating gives CASSDPGGVTEAFF.